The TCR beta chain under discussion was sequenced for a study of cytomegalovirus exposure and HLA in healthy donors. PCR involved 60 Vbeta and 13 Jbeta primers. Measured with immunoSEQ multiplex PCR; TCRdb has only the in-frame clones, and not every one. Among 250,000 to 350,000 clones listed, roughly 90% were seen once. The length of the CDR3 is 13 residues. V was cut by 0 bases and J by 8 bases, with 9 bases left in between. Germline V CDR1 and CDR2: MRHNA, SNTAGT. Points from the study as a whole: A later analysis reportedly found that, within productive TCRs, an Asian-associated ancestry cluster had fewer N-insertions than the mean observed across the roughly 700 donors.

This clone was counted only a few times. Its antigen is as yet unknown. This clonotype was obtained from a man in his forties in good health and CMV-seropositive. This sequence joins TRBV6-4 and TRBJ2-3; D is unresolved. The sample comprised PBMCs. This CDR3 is CASSDSIRGTQYF. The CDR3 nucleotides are TGTGCCAGCAGTGACTCGATTCGCGGTACGCAGTATTTT.